This T cell receptor (beta chain) originates from a study of T cells in Graves' hyperthyroidism and ophthalmopathy. Study-wide background: Prior to any treatment, at the point of initial diagnosis, peripheral blood was collected. Study findings and constraints: Ophthalmopathy was distinguished from stable hyperthyroidism by 13 V-J signatures.

Amplified regions were TCR beta CDR3 sequences from RNA transcripts. The HTBI primer set served for first-round RT-PCR of the TCR CDR3. TCRdb recomputed calls from the multiplex PCR reads with MiXCR, one row per CDR3 protein. Of about 410,000 distinct CDR3 sequences listed, about 15% are singletons. Patients with uncontrolled infections, other autoimmune diseases, pregnancy or lactation were excluded. PBMCs were sourced from less than 13 ml fresh peripheral blood. As for this clonotype: As yet, its antigen is unknown.

Germline CDR1 and CDR2: MNHEY and SVGEGT. The CDR3 is made up of 13 amino acids. With 5 bases clipped from V and 5 bases from J, the junction kept 5 bases outside the gene matches. This clonotype originated in a man younger than 35 with Graves' ophthalmopathy. The chain uses TRBV6-2 or TRBV6-3 and TRBJ2-5, with 7 bases that match TRBD1. Sample: blood. Written as DNA, the CDR3 is TGTGCCAGCAGTAAGACAGGGTCGGAGACCCAGTACTTC. This gives the protein CASSKTGSETQYF.